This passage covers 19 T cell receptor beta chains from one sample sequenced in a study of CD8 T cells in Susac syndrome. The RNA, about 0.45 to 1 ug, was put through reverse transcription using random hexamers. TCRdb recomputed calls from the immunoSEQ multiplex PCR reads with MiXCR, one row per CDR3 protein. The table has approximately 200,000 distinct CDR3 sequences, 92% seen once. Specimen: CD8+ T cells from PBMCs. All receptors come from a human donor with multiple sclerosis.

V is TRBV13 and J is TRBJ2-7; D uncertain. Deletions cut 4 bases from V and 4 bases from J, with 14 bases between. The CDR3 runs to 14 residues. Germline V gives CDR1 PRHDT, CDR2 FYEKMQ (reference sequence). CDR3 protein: CASSSSLGFYEQYF. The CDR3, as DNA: TGTGCCAGCAGCTCGTCGCTAGGATTTTACGAGCAGTACTTC. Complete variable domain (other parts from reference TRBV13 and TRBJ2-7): AAGVIQSPRHLIKEKRETATLKCYPIPRHDTVYWYQQGPGQDPQFLISFYEKMQSDKGSIPDRFSAQQFSDYHSELNMSSLELGDSALYFCASSSSLGFYEQYFGPGTRLTVT.

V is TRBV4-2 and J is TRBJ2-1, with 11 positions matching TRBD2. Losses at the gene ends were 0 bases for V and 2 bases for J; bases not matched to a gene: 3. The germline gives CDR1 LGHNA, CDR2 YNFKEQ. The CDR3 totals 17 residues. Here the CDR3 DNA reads TGTGCCAGCAGCCAAGATCCGGGACTAGCGGCCTACAATGAGCAGTTCTTC. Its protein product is CASSQDPGLAAYNEQFF.

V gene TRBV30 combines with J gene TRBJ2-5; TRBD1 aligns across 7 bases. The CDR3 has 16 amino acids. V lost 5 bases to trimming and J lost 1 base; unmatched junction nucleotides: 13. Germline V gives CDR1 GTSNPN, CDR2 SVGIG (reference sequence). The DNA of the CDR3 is TGTGCCTGGCAGACAGGGTACGGTGGATCCCAAGAGACCCAGTACTTC. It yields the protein CAWQTGYGGSQETQYF. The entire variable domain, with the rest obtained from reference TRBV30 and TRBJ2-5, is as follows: SQTIHQWPATLVQPVGSPLSLECTVEGTSNPNLYWYRQAAGRGLQLLFYSVGIGQISSEVPQNLSASRPQDRQFILSSKKLLLSDSGFYLCAWQTGYGGSQETQYFGPGTRLLVL.

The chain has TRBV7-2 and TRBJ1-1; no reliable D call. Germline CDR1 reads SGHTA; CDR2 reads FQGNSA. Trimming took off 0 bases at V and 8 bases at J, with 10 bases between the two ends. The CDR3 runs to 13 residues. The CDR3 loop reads CASSLALKTEAFF. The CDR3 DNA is TGTGCCAGCAGCTTAGCGCTGAAGACAGAAGCTTTCTTT.

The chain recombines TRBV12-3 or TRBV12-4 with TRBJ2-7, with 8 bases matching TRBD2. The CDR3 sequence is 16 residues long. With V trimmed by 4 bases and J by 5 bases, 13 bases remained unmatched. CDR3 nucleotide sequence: TGTGCCAGCAGTTCACTTAGGACTAGCATCCTCAACGAGCAGTACTTC. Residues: CASSSLRTSILNEQYF.

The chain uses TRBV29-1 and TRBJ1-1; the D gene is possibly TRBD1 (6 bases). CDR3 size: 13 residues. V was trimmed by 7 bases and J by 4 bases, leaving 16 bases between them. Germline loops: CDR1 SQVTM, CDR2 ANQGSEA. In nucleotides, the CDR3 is TGCAGCGCAGACACAGGGTTGGGCACTGAAGCTTTCTTT. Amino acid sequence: CSADTGLGTEAFF.

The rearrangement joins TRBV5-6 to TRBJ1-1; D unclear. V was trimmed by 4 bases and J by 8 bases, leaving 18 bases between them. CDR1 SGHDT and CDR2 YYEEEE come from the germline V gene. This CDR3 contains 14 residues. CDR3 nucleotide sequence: TGTGCCAGCAGCCGCCGGGAGGAGGGCGAGGAAGCTTTCTTT. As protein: CASSRREEGEEAFF.

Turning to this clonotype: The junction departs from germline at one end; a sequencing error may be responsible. This chain's CDR3 is CASSLSGVDTQYF. Here the CDR3 DNA reads TGTGCTAGCAGCTTAAGTGGCGTAGATACGCAGTATTTT. The chain links TRBV7-7 to TRBJ2-3; the D is unclear. The germline CDR1 and CDR2 sequences are SSHAT and FNYEAQ (reference sequence). The CDR3 is 13 residues long.

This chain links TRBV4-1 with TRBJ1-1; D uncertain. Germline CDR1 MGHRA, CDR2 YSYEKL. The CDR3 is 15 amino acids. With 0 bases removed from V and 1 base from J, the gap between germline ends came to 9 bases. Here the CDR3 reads CASSQDLGSNTEAFF. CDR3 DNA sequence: TGCGCCAGCAGCCAAGACCTGGGTTCGAACACTGAAGCTTTCTTT.

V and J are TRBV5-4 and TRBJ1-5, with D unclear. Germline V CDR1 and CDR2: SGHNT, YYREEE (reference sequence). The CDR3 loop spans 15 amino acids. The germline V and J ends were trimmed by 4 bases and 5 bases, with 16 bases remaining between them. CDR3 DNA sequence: TGTGCCAGCAGCCAAAGCCCGTCCCCGTATCAGCCCCAGCATTTT. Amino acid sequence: CASSQSPSPYQPQHF. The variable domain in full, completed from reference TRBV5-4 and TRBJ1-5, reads ETGVTQSPTHLIKTRGQQVTLRCSSQSGHNTVSWYQQALGQGPQFIFQYYREEENGRGNFPPRFSGLQFPNYSSELNVNALELDDSALYLCASSQSPSPYQPQHFGDGTRLSIL.

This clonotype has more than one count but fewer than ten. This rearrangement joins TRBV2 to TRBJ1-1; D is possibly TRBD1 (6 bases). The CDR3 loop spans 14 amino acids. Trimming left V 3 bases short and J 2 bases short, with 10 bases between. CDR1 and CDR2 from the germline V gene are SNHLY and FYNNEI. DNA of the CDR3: TGTGCCAGCAGTGAGTATGGGGGCAACACTGAAGCTTTCTTT. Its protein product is CASSEYGGNTEAFF.

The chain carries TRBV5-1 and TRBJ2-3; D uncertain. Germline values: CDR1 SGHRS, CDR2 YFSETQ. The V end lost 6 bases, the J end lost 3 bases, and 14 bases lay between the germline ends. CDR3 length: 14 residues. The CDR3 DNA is TGCGCCAGCAAAGCTGGGTCGATGACAGATACGCAGTATTTT. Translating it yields CASKAGSMTDTQYF.

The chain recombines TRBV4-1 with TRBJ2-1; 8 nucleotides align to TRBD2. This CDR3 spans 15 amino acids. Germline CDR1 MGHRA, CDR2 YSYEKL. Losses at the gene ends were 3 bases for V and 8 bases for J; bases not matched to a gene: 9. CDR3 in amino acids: CASSQLAGGLYEQFF. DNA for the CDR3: TGCGCCAGCAGCCAGCTGGCGGGAGGATTGTATGAGCAGTTCTTC.

The CDR3 DNA reads as TGTGCCAGCAGCGTAGGGGGGCACCGCACAGATACGCAGTATTTT. This sequence encodes CASSVGGHRTDTQYF. The chain is built from TRBV9 and TRBJ2-3; perhaps TRBD1 as D (6 bases). Germline V gene data show CDR1 as SGDLS and CDR2 as YYNGEE. This CDR3 is 15 amino acids long. Trimming took 0 bases from V and 1 from J, leaving 9 bases between them.

The DNA of the CDR3 is TGTGCCAGCAGCTTGTCCCGGACAGCCTCCTACAATGAGCAGTTCTTC. It is translated as CASSLSRTASYNEQFF. The rearrangement joins TRBV5-6 to TRBJ2-1; tentative D call: TRBD1 (6 bases). With 1 base removed from V and 0 bases from J, the gap between germline ends came to 11 bases. This CDR3 spans 16 amino acids. CDR1 SGHDT and CDR2 YYEEEE come from the germline V gene.

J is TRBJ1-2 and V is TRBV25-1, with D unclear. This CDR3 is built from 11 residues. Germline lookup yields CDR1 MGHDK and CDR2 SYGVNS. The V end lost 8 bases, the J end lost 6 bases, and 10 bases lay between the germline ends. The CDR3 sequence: CASWGFHGYTF. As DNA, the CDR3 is TGTGCCAGCTGGGGATTCCATGGCTACACCTTC.

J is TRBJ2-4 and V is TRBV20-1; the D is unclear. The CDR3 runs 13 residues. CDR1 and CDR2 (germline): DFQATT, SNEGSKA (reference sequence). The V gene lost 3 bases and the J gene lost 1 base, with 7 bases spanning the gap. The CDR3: CSASLEAKNIQYF. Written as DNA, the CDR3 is TGCAGTGCTAGTCTTGAGGCCAAAAACATTCAGTACTTC.

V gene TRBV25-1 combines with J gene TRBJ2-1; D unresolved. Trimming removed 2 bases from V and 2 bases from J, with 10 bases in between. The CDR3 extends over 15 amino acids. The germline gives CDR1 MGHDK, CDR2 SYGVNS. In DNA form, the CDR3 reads TGTGCCAGCAGTGAACCCCTAGGGACCTACAATGAGCAGTTCTTC. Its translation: CASSEPLGTYNEQFF.

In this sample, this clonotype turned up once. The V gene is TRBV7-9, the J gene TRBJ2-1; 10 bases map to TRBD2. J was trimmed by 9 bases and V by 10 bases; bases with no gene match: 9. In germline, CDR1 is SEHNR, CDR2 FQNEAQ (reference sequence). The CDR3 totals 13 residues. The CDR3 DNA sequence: TGTGCCACTAGTAGCGGGGGGCGTCTTGAGCAGTTCTTC. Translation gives CATSSGGRLEQFF.